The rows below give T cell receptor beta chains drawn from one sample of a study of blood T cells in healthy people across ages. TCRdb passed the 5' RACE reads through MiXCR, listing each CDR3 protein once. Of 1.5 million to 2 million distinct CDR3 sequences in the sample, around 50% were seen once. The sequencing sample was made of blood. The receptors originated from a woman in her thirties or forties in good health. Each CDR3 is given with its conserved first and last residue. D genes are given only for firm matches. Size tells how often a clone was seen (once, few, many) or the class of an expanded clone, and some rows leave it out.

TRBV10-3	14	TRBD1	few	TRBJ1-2	CAISERDRESGYTF	TGTGCCATCAGTGAAAGGGACAGGGAGAGTGGCTACACCTTC
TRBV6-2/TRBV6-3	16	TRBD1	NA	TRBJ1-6	CASSLRGNGQVRPLHF	TGTGCCAGCAGCCTACGAGGGAATGGACAGGTCCGACCCCTCCACTTT
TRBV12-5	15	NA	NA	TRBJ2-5	CASGLGGGVQETQYF	TGTGCTAGTGGTTTGGGGGGAGGAGTCCAAGAGACCCAGTACTTC
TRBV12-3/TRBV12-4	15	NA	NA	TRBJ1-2	CASSLVQGRNYGYTF	TGTGCCAGCAGTTTAGTACAGGGACGTAACTATGGCTACACCTTC
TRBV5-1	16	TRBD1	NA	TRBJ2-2	CASSLITGANTGELFF	TGCGCCAGCAGCTTGATAACAGGGGCGAACACCGGGGAGCTGTTTTTT
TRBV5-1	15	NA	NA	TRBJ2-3	CASSGEDSSTDTQYF	TGCGCCAGCAGCGGAGAGGACAGTAGCACAGATACGCAGTATTTT
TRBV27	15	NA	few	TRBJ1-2	CASSPMAGDYYGYTF	TGTGCCAGCAGTCCCATGGCAGGCGATTACTATGGCTACACCTTC
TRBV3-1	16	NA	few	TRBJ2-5	CASSLESDRNQETQYF	TGTGCCAGCAGCCTCGAAAGTGACAGAAACCAAGAGACCCAGTACTTC
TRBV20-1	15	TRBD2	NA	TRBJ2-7	CSARATSGGAHEQYF	TGCAGTGCTAGAGCTACTAGCGGGGGGGCCCACGAGCAGTACTTC
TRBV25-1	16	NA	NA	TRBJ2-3	CASSESPVLGRDTQYF	TGTGCCAGCAGTGAATCCCCCGTTTTGGGGCGAGATACGCAGTATTTT
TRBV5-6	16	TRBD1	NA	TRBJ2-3	CASSLLTTGEADTQYF	TGTGCCAGCAGCTTGCTTACGACAGGGGAGGCAGATACGCAGTATTTT
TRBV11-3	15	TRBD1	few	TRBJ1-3	CASSPGQGPGNTIYF	TGTGCCAGCAGCCCGGGACAGGGCCCCGGAAACACCATATATTTT
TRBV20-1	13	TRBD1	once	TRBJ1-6	CSATDRGNSPLHF	TGCAGTGCTACCGACAGGGGGAATTCACCCCTCCACTTT
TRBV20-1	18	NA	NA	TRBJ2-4	CSASSPESGAGTKNIQYF	TGCAGTGCTAGTTCTCCGGAGTCAGGGGCGGGGACCAAAAACATTCAGTACTTC
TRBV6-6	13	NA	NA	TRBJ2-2	CASRDWWVGELFF	TGTGCCAGCAGGGATTGGTGGGTCGGGGAGCTGTTTTTT
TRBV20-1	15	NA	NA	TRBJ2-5	CSASWTRGVRETQYF	TGCAGTGCTAGTTGGACGAGGGGGGTAAGGGAGACCCAGTACTTC
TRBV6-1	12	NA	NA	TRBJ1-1	CASKVAAAEAFF	TGTGCCAGCAAAGTAGCCGCGGCTGAAGCTTTCTTT
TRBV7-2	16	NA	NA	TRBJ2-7	CASSAPPDRAGYEQYF	TGTGCCAGCAGCGCCCCCCCGGACCGCGCGGGCTACGAGCAGTACTTC
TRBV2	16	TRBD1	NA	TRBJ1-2	CASSGPGQGSNYGYTF	TGTGCCAGCAGTGGACCGGGACAGGGGTCCAACTATGGCTACACCTTC
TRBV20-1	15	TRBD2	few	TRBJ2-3	CSARNAGGSTDTQYF	TGCAGTGCTAGAAACGCGGGGGGGAGCACAGATACGCAGTATTTT
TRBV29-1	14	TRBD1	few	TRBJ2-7	CSVGVKGGRYEQYF	TGCAGCGTTGGAGTAAAAGGGGGCCGCTACGAGCAGTACTTC
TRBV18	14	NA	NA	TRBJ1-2	CASSPPGRHYGYTF	TGTGCCAGCTCACCACCGGGCCGCCACTATGGCTACACCTTC
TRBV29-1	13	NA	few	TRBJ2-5	CSATTMQQETQYF	TGCAGCGCAACTACCATGCAGCAAGAGACCCAGTACTTC
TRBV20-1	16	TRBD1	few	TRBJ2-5	CSARAAGGGRQETQYF	TGCAGTGCTAGGGCCGCAGGGGGCGGTAGGCAAGAGACCCAGTACTTC
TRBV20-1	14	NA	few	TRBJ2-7	CSARAKTGPYEQYF	TGCAGTGCTAGAGCTAAGACAGGTCCCTACGAGCAGTACTTC
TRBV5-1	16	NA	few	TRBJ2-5	CASSLERGRPVETQYF	TGCGCCAGCAGCTTGGAAAGGGGTCGGCCGGTTGAGACCCAGTACTTC
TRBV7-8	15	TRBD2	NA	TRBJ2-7	CASSPALAGVYEQYF	TGTGCCAGCAGCCCCGCACTAGCGGGAGTCTACGAGCAGTACTTC